The clone carrying this T cell receptor (beta chain) was seen only a few times. What it binds is unknown. The V gene end was trimmed by 6 bases and the J gene end by 4 bases; junction bases not matched to a gene: 0. This CDR3 has 14 amino acids. For the second PCR, which ran for about 6 to 11 cycles, a sample-barcoded 5' primer and a J-beta primer mix were used. TCRdb re-derived calls from the 5' RACE reads in MiXCR, one entry per CDR3 protein. The sample shows some 730,000 distinct CDR3 sequences, approximately 21% of them seen only once. This sample is drawn from a study of blood T cells in healthy people across ages. Notes on the study in general: No one knew whether donors had CMV, which possibly confounded expanded clonotype changes.

Specimen: blood. This sequence originates from a man between 65 and 85 years old in good health. J is TRBJ1-6 and V is TRBV12-3 or TRBV12-4; 10 nucleotides align to TRBD1. CDR3 nucleotide sequence: TGTGCCAGCAGGGGACAGGGGTATAATTCACCCCTCCACTTT. It codes for CASRGQGYNSPLHF.